These T cell receptor beta chains were read from a single sample in a study of T cell responses to AZD1222 COVID-19 vaccine. Measured with immunoSEQ multiplex PCR; TCRdb has only the in-frame clones, and not every one. The data hold 75,000 or so clones, with less than 95% observed a single time. The sequences come from peripheral blood, collected 28 days after the second AZD1222 dose. The receptors shown here come from an adult who received the AZD1222 COVID-19 vaccine. CDR3s include the opening cysteine and the closing phenylalanine or tryptophan. Fields, in order: J gene, clone size, D gene, V gene, CDR3 DNA, CDR3 protein. D genes are given only for firm matches. The size of a clone is reported for some rows only, either as once, few or many, or as a class for expanded clones.

J gene: TRBJ2-2; clone size: NA; D gene: NA; V gene: TRBV27; CDR3 DNA: TGTGCCAGCAGTTTATTAGCCGGGGAGCTGTTTTTT; CDR3 protein: CASSLLAGELFF
J gene: TRBJ1-1; clone size: once; D gene: NA; V gene: TRBV28; CDR3 DNA: TGTGCCAGCAGCCGCCTGGAGGGGGGTCGGGGCACTGAAGCTTTCTTT; CDR3 protein: CASSRLEGGRGTEAFF
J gene: TRBJ2-7; clone size: NA; D gene: NA; V gene: TRBV9; CDR3 DNA: TGTGCCAGCAGCGTAGCAGCTTGGGGGGAGCAGTACTTC; CDR3 protein: CASSVAAWGEQYF
J gene: TRBJ1-2; clone size: NA; D gene: NA; V gene: TRBV6-5; CDR3 DNA: TGTGCCAGCACTAAGGCGCGGGGGACTAACTATGGCTACACCTTC; CDR3 protein: CASTKARGTNYGYTF
J gene: TRBJ2-1; clone size: NA; D gene: TRBD2; V gene: TRBV28; CDR3 DNA: TGTGCCAGCAGTCCGGCATGGGCGGGAGGGCTAGATGAGCAGTTCTTC; CDR3 protein: CASSPAWAGGLDEQFF
J gene: TRBJ2-1; clone size: NA; D gene: TRBD2; V gene: TRBV6-2/TRBV6-3; CDR3 DNA: TGTGCCAGCAGTTATCTCGGACTAGCGGGAGCCATATACAATGAGCAGTTCTTC; CDR3 protein: CASSYLGLAGAIYNEQFF
J gene: TRBJ1-6; clone size: NA; D gene: TRBD1; V gene: TRBV4-3; CDR3 DNA: TGCGCCAGCAGCCAAGTCGGGGACAGGGGGCCTGAAAGTTATAATTCACCCCTCCACTTT; CDR3 protein: CASSQVGDRGPESYNSPLHF
J gene: TRBJ2-7; clone size: once; D gene: TRBD1; V gene: TRBV19; CDR3 DNA: TGTGCCAGTAGTCCTCTGGACAGGGGGGGGACCGAGCAGTACTTC; CDR3 protein: CASSPLDRGGTEQYF
J gene: TRBJ2-1; clone size: once; D gene: NA; V gene: TRBV6-4; CDR3 DNA: TGTGCCAGCAGTGAAGGCTATGAGCAGTTCTTC; CDR3 protein: CASSEGYEQFF
J gene: TRBJ2-7; clone size: NA; D gene: NA; V gene: TRBV20-1; CDR3 DNA: TGCAGTGCTAGACTAGACGAGCAGTACTTC; CDR3 protein: CSARLDEQYF
J gene: TRBJ2-7; clone size: NA; D gene: TRBD2; V gene: TRBV5-5; CDR3 DNA: TGTGCCAGCAGCCCGGATCCTAGCGGGTCCTCATACGAGCAGTACTTC; CDR3 protein: CASSPDPSGSSYEQYF